The clone carrying this TCR beta chain was found many times. Its antigen is still unknown. This specimen belongs to a study of T cell repertoires in cytomegalovirus infection. Study-wide results and caveats: Predominance within the ex vivo response was attributable to HLA-C-restricted CMV-specific TCR beta clonotypes.

This CDR3 is built from 13 residues. Trimming took off 6 bases at V and 3 bases at J, with 12 bases between the two ends. One entry per CDR3 protein, called by TCRdb with MiXCR from the reads. Of around 100,000 distinct CDR3 sequences listed, about 22% are singletons. Sequences were obtained from CD8+ T cells from PBMCs. The TCR comes from a human donor in good health (CMV status not recorded). Some clones in this sample may be carry-over from other donors' samples. The rearrangement links TRBV12-3 or TRBV12-4 to TRBJ2-7; D remains ambiguous. The CDR3 protein is CASSEERFYEQYF. DNA for the CDR3: TGTGCCAGCAGCGAAGAGAGGTTCTACGAGCAGTACTTC.